A selection of T cell receptor beta chains follows, all from one sample in a study of T cells after posttransplantation cyclophosphamide. This table comes from immunoSEQ multiplex PCR, and its TCRdb copy is limited to in-frame clones, with some not included. The table lists 15,000 to 20,000 clones, 77% of them singletons. The sample consisted of CD8+ T cells sorted from PBMCs, taken 1,700 to 2,000 days after a stem cell transplant with posttransplant cyclophosphamide. The receptors stem from a female patient in her forties or fifties who received an allogeneic stem cell transplant from a related donor, was CMV-positive, and had no GVHD. Some T cells may have originated in the graft donor. The CDR3 runs from the conserved cysteine through the conserved F or W. Fields, in order: J gene, D gene, clone size, V gene, CDR3 protein, CDR3 DNA. A D gene is named only where the DNA matches it firmly. The size of a clone is reported for some rows only, either as once, few or many, or as a class for expanded clones.

TRBJ2-7	.	once	TRBV6-1	CASSEAGGTAYEQYF	TGTGCCAGCAGTGAAGCTGGGGGGACAGCCTACGAGCAGTACTTC
TRBJ1-2	TRBD1	.	TRBV5-4	CASSLRGQGNYGYTF	TGTGCCAGCAGCCTTAGGGGACAGGGAAACTATGGCTACACCTTC
TRBJ1-2	TRBD1	.	TRBV7-7	CASSQGQGHDGYTF	TGTGCCAGCAGCCAGGGACAGGGGCATGATGGCTACACCTTC
TRBJ2-5	.	.	TRBV13	CASSITSPRARETQYF	TGTGCCAGCAGCATTACATCCCCGCGGGCTCGGGAGACCCAGTACTTC
TRBJ1-4	TRBD1	.	TRBV15	CATSRGQGTNEKLFF	TGTGCCACCAGCAGGGGACAGGGAACTAATGAAAAACTGTTTTTT
TRBJ2-1	.	.	TRBV28	CASRTASSYNEQFF	TGTGCCAGCAGGACAGCTAGCTCCTACAATGAGCAGTTCTTC
TRBJ2-7	.	.	TRBV11-3	CASSSLGGADLAYEQYF	TGTGCCAGCAGCTCCCTAGGTGGGGCAGACCTCGCCTACGAGCAGTACTTC
TRBJ1-5	TRBD1	.	TRBV4-1	CASSPIPGGAHQPQHF	TGCGCCAGCAGCCCAATCCCAGGGGGCGCGCATCAGCCCCAGCATTTT
TRBJ2-7	.	.	TRBV27	CASSSYEGHYEQYF	TGTGCCAGCAGCTCGTACGAGGGACACTACGAGCAGTACTTC
TRBJ2-7	.	once	TRBV11-2	CASSPWGNVETEIGYEQYF	TGTGCCAGCAGCCCCTGGGGCAATGTAGAGACAGAGATTGGTTACGAGCAGTACTTC
TRBJ2-3	TRBD1	.	TRBV19	CASSTWTGGITDTQYF	TGTGCCAGTAGCACGTGGACAGGGGGAATCACAGATACGCAGTATTTT
TRBJ2-2	TRBD2	.	TRBV28	CASSLPGRGWTGELFF	TGTGCCAGCAGTTTACCCGGGAGGGGGTGGACCGGGGAGCTGTTTTTT
TRBJ2-7	.	.	TRBV15	CATSRGIGRNEQYF	TGTGCCACCAGCAGAGGGATCGGCAGGAACGAGCAGTACTTC
TRBJ2-7	.	.	TRBV7-2	CASSLYSYEQYF	TGTGCCAGCAGCCTTTACTCCTACGAGCAGTACTTC
TRBJ1-3	.	.	TRBV9	CASSVDRAGNTIYF	TGTGCCAGCAGCGTAGACAGGGCTGGAAACACCATATATTTT
TRBJ1-2	.	.	TRBV29-1	CSAEQGGGYGYTF	TGCAGCGCCGAACAGGGTGGCGGCTATGGCTACACCTTC
TRBJ1-6	.	few	TRBV18	CASSPRQNNSPLHF	TGTGCCAGCTCACCACGACAGAATAATTCACCCCTCCACTTT
TRBJ1-1	.	few	TRBV7-9	CASSLVGVFVTEAFF	TGTGCCAGCAGCTTAGTGGGAGTGTTCGTCACTGAAGCTTTCTTT
TRBJ2-7	TRBD1	.	TRBV27	CATKARTGGTYEQYF	TGTGCCACTAAGGCCCGGACAGGGGGCACCTACGAGCAGTACTTC
TRBJ2-3	TRBD1	.	TRBV7-8	CASSLGTGLSTDTQYF	TGTGCCAGCAGCTTGGGGACAGGTCTAAGCACAGATACGCAGTATTTT
TRBJ2-7	.	.	TRBV5-5	CASSVDGSSYEQYF	TGTGCCAGCAGCGTTGACGGGAGCTCCTACGAGCAGTACTTC
TRBJ2-3	TRBD1	.	TRBV27	CASRTTGAGRTQGRFFDTQYF	TGTGCCAGCAGAACGACAGGGGCAGGACGAACCCAAGGACGATTCTTTGATACGCAGTATTTT
TRBJ2-2	.	.	TRBV9	CASSVDDTAHTGELFF	TGTGCCAGCAGCGTAGACGACACAGCCCACACCGGGGAGCTGTTTTTT
TRBJ2-7	TRBD1	.	TRBV7-8	CASSPPATGNYEQYF	TGTGCCAGCAGCCCTCCCGCGACAGGGAACTACGAGCAGTACTTC
TRBJ1-3	.	once	TRBV9	CASSADRPGNTIYF	TGTGCCAGCAGCGCAGACAGGCCTGGAAACACCATATATTTT
TRBJ2-2	.	.	TRBV6-6	CASSYRWDTNTGELFF	TGTGCCAGCAGTTACCGCTGGGACACGAACACCGGGGAGCTGTTTTTT
TRBJ1-1	.	.	TRBV11-2	CASSERRQAREAFF	TGTGCCAGCAGCGAGAGAAGGCAGGCGCGTGAAGCTTTCTTT
TRBJ2-7	.	.	TRBV19	CASSTRQSYEQYF	TGTGCCAGTAGTACTAGACAGAGCTACGAGCAGTACTTC
TRBJ2-1	TRBD2	.	TRBV7-2	CASSLGGLGAAGGYNEQFF	TGTGCCAGCAGCTTAGGAGGACTAGGTGCAGCGGGGGGCTACAATGAGCAGTTCTTC
TRBJ1-1	TRBD1	.	TRBV27	CASSLTGWSTEAFF	TGTGCCAGCAGTTTGACAGGGTGGAGTACTGAAGCTTTCTTT
TRBJ2-7	TRBD1	.	TRBV2	CASRGQGSSYEQYF	TGTGCCAGCAGGGGACAGGGGAGCTCCTACGAGCAGTACTTC
TRBJ2-3	TRBD2	.	TRBV5-1	CASSLEPSGARTDTQYF	TGCGCCAGCAGCTTGGAGCCTAGCGGGGCGCGCACAGATACGCAGTATTTT
TRBJ2-7	TRBD2	few	TRBV4-1	CASSQDFGGGGYEQYF	TGCGCCAGCAGCCAAGATTTTGGCGGGGGGGGATACGAGCAGTACTTC
TRBJ2-2	.	.	TRBV7-6	CASSLVDSDTGELFF	TGTGCCAGCAGCTTAGTGGATAGCGACACCGGGGAGCTGTTTTTT
TRBJ2-2	TRBD1	.	TRBV15	CATSRWTGITGELFF	TGTGCCACCAGCAGATGGACAGGGATCACCGGGGAGCTGTTTTTT
TRBJ2-7	TRBD1	.	TRBV7-9	CASREPGGNEQYF	TGTGCCAGCAGGGAACCAGGGGGCAACGAGCAGTACTTC
TRBJ2-1	.	once	TRBV5-6	CASSLLRGTGRSNEQFF	TGTGCCAGCAGCCTGCTTAGGGGCACGGGTAGATCTAATGAGCAGTTCTTC
TRBJ2-1	.	.	TRBV11-2	CASSLFAGIDNEQFF	TGTGCCAGCAGCTTATTCGCAGGGATCGACAATGAGCAGTTCTTC
TRBJ2-3	TRBD1	.	TRBV2	CASGTGWFTDTQYF	TGTGCCAGCGGGACAGGGTGGTTCACAGATACGCAGTATTTT
TRBJ2-7	.	.	TRBV5-1	CASSLEQAFYEQYF	TGCGCCAGCAGCTTGGAACAGGCCTTCTACGAGCAGTACTTC
TRBJ2-5	TRBD1	.	TRBV4-1	CASSQAGTGGKGQETQYF	TGCGCCAGCAGCCAAGCCGGGACAGGGGGGAAGGGCCAAGAGACCCAGTACTTC
TRBJ2-7	TRBD2	.	TRBV7-6	CASSLGGSEQYF	TGTGCCAGCAGCCTCGGGGGGAGCGAGCAGTACTTC
TRBJ1-1	TRBD1	.	TRBV6-6	CASSYLGQGERHEAFF	TGTGCCAGCAGTTACCTTGGACAGGGGGAAAGACATGAAGCTTTCTTT
TRBJ2-6	.	.	TRBV6-5	CASSYAGGANVLTF	TGTGCCAGCAGTTACGCGGGGGGGGCCAACGTCCTGACTTTC
TRBJ2-5	TRBD1	.	TRBV7-9	CASSDTDRESFQETQYF	TGTGCCAGCAGCGACACGGACAGGGAGAGCTTCCAAGAGACCCAGTACTTC
TRBJ2-7	TRBD1	.	TRBV7-9	CASSATGGSTYEQYF	TGTGCCAGCAGCGCTACAGGGGGTTCCACTTACGAGCAGTACTTC
TRBJ2-7	.	.	TRBV27	CASSEGDAYEQYF	TGTGCCAGCAGCGAAGGGGATGCCTACGAGCAGTACTTC
TRBJ1-3	.	few	TRBV6-5	CASRATRGRGDTIYF	TGTGCCAGCAGGGCGACCAGGGGTCGGGGCGACACCATATATTTT
TRBJ2-1	TRBD2	.	TRBV19	CASMGLVNDEQFF	TGTGCCAGTATGGGACTAGTGAACGATGAGCAGTTCTTC
TRBJ2-1	TRBD1	once	TRBV7-9	CASSPADRSTYNEQFF	TGTGCCAGCAGCCCCGCGGACAGGAGTACTTACAATGAGCAGTTCTTC
TRBJ1-4	.	once	TRBV4-1	CASSQDLAGWGEKLFF	TGCGCCAGCAGCCAAGATTTGGCAGGGTGGGGCGAAAAACTGTTTTTT